A single sample is the source of the 24 T cell receptor beta chains below, sequenced in a study of shared clonotypes between healthy human individuals. TCRdb's copy holds only in-frame clones and misses some; the assay was immunoSEQ multiplex PCR. The data show fewer than 600,000 clones, around 77% seen once. Specimen: PBMCs. These receptors were obtained from a woman between 40 and 50 years old in good health. Some clones in this sample may be carry-over from other donors' samples.

The chain uses TRBV6-6 and TRBJ1-1; tentatively, D is TRBD1 (5 bases). Trimming removed 0 bases at V and 0 bases at J, with 8 bases between. The germline V gene encodes CDR1 MNHNY and CDR2 SVGAGI (reference sequence). The CDR3 is 15 amino acids. In DNA, the CDR3 is TGTGCCAGCAGTTACTCGACAGTCATGAACACTGAAGCTTTCTTT. Amino acids: CASSYSTVMNTEAFF.

The rearrangement uses TRBV19 and TRBJ2-7, with D unresolved. This CDR3 has 15 amino acids. The germline V and J ends were trimmed by 3 bases and 0 bases, with 12 bases remaining between them. Germline CDR1 reads LNHDA; CDR2 reads SQIVND (reference sequence). CDR3 sequence reads: CASSISSLVSYEQYF. In nucleotides, the CDR3 is TGTGCCAGTAGTATTAGTAGTTTGGTCTCCTACGAGCAGTACTTC.

There are a few counts of this clone. V usage is TRBV13 and J usage is TRBJ2-1; possibly TRBD1 for D (7 bases). Germline V gene lookup returns CDR1 PRHDT and CDR2 FYEKMQ (reference sequence). The length of the CDR3 is 17 residues. Trimming removed 5 bases from V and 3 bases from J, with 20 bases in between. In DNA, the CDR3 is TGTGCCAGCAGCACCCCCCTCCACCAGGGGGGCTACAATGAGCAGTTCTTC. It encodes CASSTPLHQGGYNEQFF. The full variable domain, with the rest looked up from reference TRBV13 and TRBJ2-1, is AAGVIQSPRHLIKEKRETATLKCYPIPRHDTVYWYQQGPGQDPQFLISFYEKMQSDKGSIPDRFSAQQFSDYHSELNMSSLELGDSALYFCASSTPLHQGGYNEQFFGPGTRLTVL.

This clone came up once. V is TRBV25-1 and J is TRBJ2-5; D gene ambiguous. The J call may be incorrect, as the DNA end agrees better with TRBJ2-7. Germline CDR1 is MGHDK and CDR2 is SYGVNS. This CDR3 is built from 13 residues. The DNA of the CDR3 is TGTGCCAGCAGTGATGGTGGAAACTACGAGCAGTACTTC. This translates into CASSDGGNYEQYF.

The gene calls are TRBV28 and TRBJ2-3; D gene uncertain. The CDR3 has 12 residues. The germline V and J ends were trimmed by 4 bases and 8 bases, with 10 bases remaining between them. Germline assignment: CDR1 MDHEN and CDR2 SYDVKM. The CDR3 loop is CASSYTQVTQYF. Written as DNA, the CDR3 is TGTGCCAGCAGTTACACGCAAGTTACGCAGTATTTT.

This clone was picked up one time. The genes are TRBV29-1 and TRBJ2-1, with D perhaps matching TRBD2 (6 bases). The ends were cut back, 0 bases at V and 6 bases at J, with 15 bases in the middle. The CDR3 contains 15 residues. Germline V lookup: CDR1 SQVTM, CDR2 ANQGSEA. The CDR3, as DNA: TGCAGCGTTGAAGACCGGAGGGCTAGCCTCAATGAGCAGTTCTTC. This translates into CSVEDRRASLNEQFF.

V is TRBV28 and J is TRBJ2-3; 10 nucleotides agree with TRBD1. The CDR3 length is 18 residues. V was pared by 2 bases and J by 1 base, with 9 bases of the junction left unmatched. Looked up from germline, CDR1 is MDHEN and CDR2 is SYDVKM. CDR3 sequence reads: CASSLGPGQGVGTDTQYF. CDR3 in DNA: TGTGCCAGCAGTTTAGGTCCTGGACAGGGGGTTGGCACAGATACGCAGTATTTT.

This chain uses TRBV5-1 with TRBJ1-1; the D is unclear. The germline CDR1 and CDR2 sequences are SGHRS and YFSETQ. The CDR3 runs 14 residues. Deletions cut 0 bases from V and 6 bases from J, with 12 bases between. The CDR3 DNA sequence: TGCGCCAGCAGCTTGGACCCGGGTATGGCTGAAGCTTTCTTT. This sequence encodes CASSLDPGMAEAFF.

This clone turned up a few times. V usage is TRBV10-2 and J usage is TRBJ2-7; 9 bases align to TRBD2. This CDR3 is 19 amino acids long. Looked up from germline, CDR1 is WSHSY and CDR2 is SAAADI. Unmatched junction bases numbered 19, after V lost 3 bases and J lost 4 bases. DNA for the CDR3: TGCGCCAGCAGTGACCTTCCCGGGACTAGCAGCCAGTATGTGTACGAGCAGTACTTC. Translating gives CASSDLPGTSSQYVYEQYF.

To note about this clone: A far larger clone lies a single base away; this is likely a read error. The rearrangement uses TRBV5-8 and TRBJ2-2; possibly TRBD1 for D (6 bases). Trimming took off 1 base at V and 9 bases at J, with 16 bases between the two ends. This CDR3 has 15 amino acids. Germline lookup yields CDR1 SGHTS and CDR2 YDEGEE. The CDR3 DNA is TGTGCCAGCAGCTTGTCGGGGACATGGGGACGGGAGCTGTTTTTT. This gives the protein CASSLSGTWGRELFF.

The chain has TRBV4-2 and TRBJ1-1; TRBD1 agrees at 7 bases. Germline loops: CDR1 LGHNA, CDR2 YNFKEQ. CDR3 length equals 18 residues. The junction had 12 bases not matched to a gene; V was cut back by 2 bases and J by 0 bases. The CDR3: CASSQTRQGVFMNTEAFF. CDR3 in DNA: TGTGCCAGCAGCCAAACTAGGCAGGGGGTCTTCATGAACACTGAAGCTTTCTTT.

The chain carries TRBV18 and TRBJ2-7; TRBD2 is a possible D gene (6 bases). Germline loops: CDR1 KGHSH, CDR2 LQKENI. This CDR3 comprises 14 residues. V was pared by 4 bases and J by 0 bases, with 10 bases between. The CDR3 loop is CASSRRESSYEQYF. The CDR3 DNA is TGTGCCAGCTCACGTCGGGAGAGCTCCTACGAGCAGTACTTC. The variable domain in full, completed from reference TRBV18 and TRBJ2-7, reads NAGVMQNPRHLVRRRGQEARLRCSPMKGHSHVYWYRQLPEEGLKFMVYLQKENIIDESGMPKERFSAEFPKEGPSILRIQQVVRGDSAAYFCASSRRESSYEQYFGPGTRLTVT.

The chain is built from TRBV6-5 and TRBJ2-7; TRBD1 matches 8 bases. Per the germline V gene, CDR1 is MNHEY and CDR2 is SVGAGI. V lost 6 bases and J lost 0; bases outside the gene matches: 4. The CDR3 consists of 14 residues. Written as DNA, the CDR3 is TGTGCCAGCAGCCGACAGGGGCCCTCCTACGAGCAGTACTTC. Translating gives CASSRQGPSYEQYF.

This sequence joins TRBV13 and TRBJ1-2, with a possible D match to TRBD1 (5 bases). The ends were cut back, 3 bases at V and 1 base at J, with 6 bases in the middle. The CDR3 sequence is 13 residues long. CDR1 and CDR2 (germline): PRHDT, FYEKMQ (reference sequence). The CDR3 DNA sequence: TGTGCCAGCAGCTTGGGGGGTAACTATGGCTACACCTTC. This encodes CASSLGGNYGYTF. Supplemented by reference TRBV13 and TRBJ1-2, the full variable domain reads AAGVIQSPRHLIKEKRETATLKCYPIPRHDTVYWYQQGPGQDPQFLISFYEKMQSDKGSIPDRFSAQQFSDYHSELNMSSLELGDSALYFCASSLGGNYGYTFGSGTRLTVV.

This clone occurred once. The V gene is TRBV7-9, the J gene TRBJ1-1; unclear D gene. The ends were cut back, 5 bases at V and 0 bases at J, with 16 bases in the middle. Germline-derived CDR1 and CDR2 are SEHNR and FQNEAQ (reference sequence). The CDR3 has 16 amino acids. CDR3 nucleotides: TGTGCCAGCAGCCCCCACCCCCAGTTCATGAACACTGAAGCTTTCTTT. Its protein product is CASSPHPQFMNTEAFF.

The rearrangement links TRBV5-1 to TRBJ2-5, with 11 bases lining up with TRBD1. This CDR3 is 16 amino acids long. Germline lookup yields CDR1 SGHRS and CDR2 YFSETQ. V trimming: 4 bases; J trimming: 1 base; junction bases outside the gene matches: 6. DNA of the CDR3: TGCGCCAGCAGCCTAGGACAGGGGGCTACCCAAGAGACCCAGTACTTC. This codes for CASSLGQGATQETQYF.

This clone was counted many times. The chain recombines TRBV5-4 with TRBJ1-2; tentatively, D is TRBD1 (6 bases). CDR1 SGHNT and CDR2 YYREEE come from the germline V gene (reference sequence). The CDR3 contains 15 residues. The V end was cut by 4 bases, the J end by 0 bases, with 13 bases between. Written as DNA, the CDR3 is TGTGCCAGCAGCATCGGGACAAACACTAACTATGGCTACACCTTC. Amino acid sequence: CASSIGTNTNYGYTF.

The chain couples TRBV6-1 to TRBJ1-1; the D gene is possibly TRBD1 (5 bases). The V and J ends lost 2 bases and 7 bases respectively, with 17 bases between them. CDR3 size: 15 residues. Germline-derived CDR1 and CDR2 are MNHNS and SASEGT. The CDR3 protein is CASSEYGAPPFEAFF. CDR3 bases: TGTGCCAGCAGTGAATATGGGGCCCCACCCTTTGAAGCTTTCTTT.

There are a few counts of this clone. The sample contains more than one DNA sequence encoding this CDR3. The rearrangement uses TRBV19 and TRBJ1-2; D is unresolved. V dropped 2 bases and J dropped 1 base, with 8 bases sitting between them. The CDR3 totals 14 residues. CDR1 is LNHDA and CDR2 is SQIVND in the germline V gene (reference sequence). The CDR3 spells CASSINGDNYGYTF. CDR3 nucleotide sequence: TGTGCCAGTAGTATAAATGGAGATAACTATGGCTACACCTTC.

The V call is TRBV4-2, the J call TRBJ2-1; D is ambiguous. V was trimmed by 0 bases and J by 6 bases, leaving 12 bases between them. Germline V gene data show CDR1 as LGHNA and CDR2 as YNFKEQ. This CDR3 contains 15 residues. CDR3 sequence (DNA): TGTGCCAGCAGCCAAGAATCATCATGGGGCAATGAGCAGTTCTTC. It yields the protein CASSQESSWGNEQFF.

The genes are TRBV4-1 and TRBJ2-3; possible D gene TRBD2, 6 bases. Deletions cut 0 bases from V and 2 bases from J, with 9 bases between. CDR1 is MGHRA, CDR2 YSYEKL, per germline. CDR3 length: 15 amino acids. CDR3: CASSQDWDSTDTQYF. The CDR3 DNA sequence: TGCGCCAGCAGCCAAGATTGGGACTCCACAGATACGCAGTATTTT.

The chain recombines TRBV28 with TRBJ2-1; 8 positions agree with TRBD1. The V gene end was trimmed by 5 bases and the J gene end by 4 bases; junction bases not matched to a gene: 7. Germline V lookup: CDR1 MDHEN, CDR2 SYDVKM. The CDR3 covers 15 residues. CDR3: CASSPPGQVYNEQFF. For the CDR3, the DNA is TGTGCCAGCAGTCCGCCGGGACAGGTTTACAATGAGCAGTTCTTC.

The sample holds a few counts of this clone. This chain links TRBV5-4 with TRBJ2-3; D remains unclear. CDR3 length: 17 amino acids. The V gene lost 7 bases and the J gene lost 1 base, with 22 bases spanning the gap. CDR1 SGHNT and CDR2 YYREEE come from the germline V gene (reference sequence). CDR3 DNA: TGTGCCAGCTCCGCTGATGGTGGAAGCCCAGGCACAGATACGCAGTATTTT. As protein: CASSADGGSPGTDTQYF.

CDR3 bases: TGTGCCAGTAGTACCGGGACATACCAAGAGACCCAGTACTTC. This encodes CASSTGTYQETQYF. The chain combines TRBV19 with TRBJ2-5, with D perhaps matching TRBD1 (6 bases). The germline CDR1 and CDR2 sequences are LNHDA and SQIVND (reference sequence). V lost 4 bases, J lost 0 bases, and 9 bases lay in between. The CDR3 extends over 14 amino acids.